This T cell receptor beta chain derives from a study of shared clonotypes between healthy human individuals (dated by TCRdb to the early 2020s). Regarding the complete study: A couple of women and a few men aged 18 to 49 years were included in the cohort. For each donor, CD4 naive and CD4 memory were each given three plates, CD8 naive was given two plates, and CD8 memory was given one plate. Leukapheresis yielded between about 0.94 and 9.5 billion PBMCs per donor. To estimate repertoire size and how much clonotypes are shared between individuals, the study performed deep sequencing of blood TCR repertoires from roughly five healthy adults. To increase sequencing depth and limit assay-specific biases, TCR repertoire library preparation and sequencing were carried out by different laboratories using diverse techniques. What the authors observed across the whole study: Across a handful of donors, around 5% of naive CD4, approximately 3.6% of naive CD8, 2.3% of memory CD4, and around 0.4% of memory CD8 clonotypes were shared. Because the study included only a small number of donors, the genetic and exposure-history diversity represented was limited. Larger estimated clonotype richness was generally found for naive subsets than for memory subsets. Even with the large sequencing depth, rarefaction of the sorted-subset datasets indicated that sequencing was incomplete. Compared with non-shared clonotypes, the clonotypes found in all four sorted-subset donors had higher generation probabilities. Only blood was sampled, and tissue TCR repertoires likely differ from those in blood. Based on pairwise subsampling, the degree of clonotype sharing among donors was expected to be affected by sequencing depth.

Donors were healthy HIV-negative adults with no recently reported acute infections or vaccinations. All donors were Caucasian adults living in Nashville, Tennessee, USA. Magnetic negative selection was used to enrich CD4+ T cells, after which naive cells were positively selected on CD45RA and the negative fraction became the memory subset. Blood was obtained by leukapheresis, after which PBMCs were separated by Ficoll-Histopaque density gradient centrifugation and cryopreserved in liquid nitrogen vapor phase. Analytical flow cytometry was used to check the purity and quantity of each magnetically sorted T cell population. From each sorted fraction, genomic DNA was isolated and quantified by UV absorbance on a Nanodrop 2000c. TCR CDR3 regions were amplified from genomic DNA by multiplex PCR using the deep immunoSEQ assay. Genomic DNA extracted from each cell subset was distributed evenly over all wells of several immunoSEQ 96-well plates, and each plate served as one replicate. For sorted subsets, roughly 0.2 ug genomic DNA, equal to 30,000 to 35,000 T cell genomes, was loaded into each replicate PCR. Purified libraries were quantified with a Qubit 3.0 fluorometer, sized on a Bioanalyzer 2100, and re-quantified with the KAPA Library Quantification kit. Every immunoSEQ 96-well plate was sequenced on a dedicated single-read 150-cycle Illumina NextSeq 550 flow cell. Processing in the source paper ran as follows. Because only junctional sequences without quality scores were contained in the immunoSEQ output, filtering matching that applied to full-length reads could not be performed. To assign V/J genes and CDR3, sequences were annotated using PyIR, a Python wrapper for IgBLAST v1.9, with IMGT germline references. Reads with weak V/J assignments (E-value above 1e-6), missing CDR3, stop codons, out-of-frame junctions, or ambiguous translated residues were removed. A V3J clonotype was defined by an identical inferred V gene, J gene, and CDR3 amino acid sequence. To compute the percentage overlap between repertoires, the number of shared unique clonotypes was divided by the size of the smaller repertoire. RTK rarefaction, the Chao1 estimator, and Recon v2.1 estimates of unobserved clonotypes were used to assess repertoire richness. Generation probabilities were computed with OLGA for all TCRbeta clonotypes obtained by the gDNA method from a handful of donors. The clones in this table, taken by TCRdb from immuneACCESS, are in-frame only. Not every clone is retained; where verified, under half of the shortfall comes from an unresolved V gene, and the cause of the rest is unknown. That table supplies the V and J calls and clone size; D and trimming were determined from the DNA. The table for this sample lists approximately 1,000,000 clones; about 80% of them were counted only once. The ten largest clones capture roughly 0.9% of the sample.

About this clone: Its antigen is not yet known. The record has no base qualities; no much larger clone is one base away.

The germline V gene encodes CDR1 MNHEY and CDR2 SMNVEV (reference sequence). V and J are trimmed by 6 bases and 4 bases, and the gene matches miss 5 bases of the junction. The CDR3 holds 14 amino acids from the cysteine to the phenylalanine. The DNA shown is the 42-base CDR3, in frame from base 1. The chain employs TRBV27 and TRBJ2-2, with 7 bases matching TRBD1. This clonotype was sampled from a man aged 18 to 29 in good health. Some clones in this sample may be carry-over from other donors' samples. The sample consisted of memory CD4+ T cells from PBMCs. The meaning of the sample's cell subset or site label: CD45RA-negative fraction. In nucleotide form, the sequence is TGTGCCAGCAGACCGGGACAGACCACCGGGGAGCTGTTTTTT. Its translation is CASRPGQTTGELFF.